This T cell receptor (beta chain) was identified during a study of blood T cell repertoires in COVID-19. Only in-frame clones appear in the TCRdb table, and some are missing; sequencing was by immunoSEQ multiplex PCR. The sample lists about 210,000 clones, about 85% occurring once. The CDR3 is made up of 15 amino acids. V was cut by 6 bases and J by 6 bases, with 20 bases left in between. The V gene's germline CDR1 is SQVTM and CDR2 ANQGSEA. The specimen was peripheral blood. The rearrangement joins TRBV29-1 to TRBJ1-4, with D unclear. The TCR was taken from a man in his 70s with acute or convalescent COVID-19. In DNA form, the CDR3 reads TGCAGCGTCCGGGAAGGTCCTGGGCGGTATGAAAAACTGTTTTTT. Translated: CSVREGPGRYEKLFF.